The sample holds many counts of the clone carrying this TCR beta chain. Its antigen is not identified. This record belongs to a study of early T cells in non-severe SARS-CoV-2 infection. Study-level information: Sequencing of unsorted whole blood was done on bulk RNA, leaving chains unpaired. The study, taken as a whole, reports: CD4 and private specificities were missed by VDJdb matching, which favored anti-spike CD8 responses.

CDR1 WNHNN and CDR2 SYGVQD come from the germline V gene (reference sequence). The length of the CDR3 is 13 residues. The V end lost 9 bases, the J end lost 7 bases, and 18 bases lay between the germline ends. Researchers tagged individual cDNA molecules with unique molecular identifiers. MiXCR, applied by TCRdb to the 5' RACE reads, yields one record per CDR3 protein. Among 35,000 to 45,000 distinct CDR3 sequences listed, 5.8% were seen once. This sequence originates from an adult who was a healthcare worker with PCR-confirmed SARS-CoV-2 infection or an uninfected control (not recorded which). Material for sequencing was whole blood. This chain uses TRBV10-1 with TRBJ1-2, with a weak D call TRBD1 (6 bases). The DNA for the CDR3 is TGCGCCAGGATGTACAGGGTAGTCTCTGGCTACACCTTC. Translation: CARMYRVVSGYTF.